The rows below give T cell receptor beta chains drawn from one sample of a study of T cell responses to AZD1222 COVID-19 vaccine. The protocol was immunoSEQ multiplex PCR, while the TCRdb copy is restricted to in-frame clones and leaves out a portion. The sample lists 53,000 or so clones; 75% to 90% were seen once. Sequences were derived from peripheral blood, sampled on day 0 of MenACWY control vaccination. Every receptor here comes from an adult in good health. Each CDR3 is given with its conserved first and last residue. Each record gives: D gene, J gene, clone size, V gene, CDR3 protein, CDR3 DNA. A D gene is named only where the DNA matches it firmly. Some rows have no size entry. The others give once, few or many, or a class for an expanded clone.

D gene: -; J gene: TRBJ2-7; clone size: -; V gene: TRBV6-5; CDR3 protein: CASSYRGGQADYEQYF; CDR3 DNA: TGTGCCAGCAGTTACAGAGGCGGGCAGGCGGACTACGAGCAGTACTTC
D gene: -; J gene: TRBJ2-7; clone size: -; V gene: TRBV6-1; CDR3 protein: CASSEGQGSFYEQYF; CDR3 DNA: TGTGCCAGCAGTGAAGGGCAGGGGTCTTTCTACGAGCAGTACTTC
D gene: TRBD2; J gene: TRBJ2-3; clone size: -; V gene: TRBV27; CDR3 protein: CASSPHLSSGLSSDTQYF; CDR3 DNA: TGTGCCAGCAGCCCACACCTTTCTAGCGGCCTTAGCTCAGATACGCAGTATTTT
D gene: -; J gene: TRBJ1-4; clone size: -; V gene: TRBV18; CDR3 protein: CASSRVARNEKLFF; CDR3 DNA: TGTGCCAGCTCACGGGTAGCCCGTAATGAAAAACTGTTTTTT
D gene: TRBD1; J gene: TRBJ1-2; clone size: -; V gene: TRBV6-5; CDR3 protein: CASRSPSTGGGYTF; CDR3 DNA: TGTGCCAGCAGATCACCTTCGACAGGGGGCGGCTACACCTTC
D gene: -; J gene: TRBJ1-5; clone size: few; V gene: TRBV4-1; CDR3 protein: CASRTVLYSNQPQHF; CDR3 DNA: TGCGCCAGCAGGACAGTCCTATATAGCAATCAGCCCCAGCATTTT
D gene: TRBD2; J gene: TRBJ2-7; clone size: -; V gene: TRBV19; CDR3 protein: CASSIAGGPYEQYF; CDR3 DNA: TGTGCCAGTAGTATCGCGGGAGGGCCCTACGAGCAGTACTTC
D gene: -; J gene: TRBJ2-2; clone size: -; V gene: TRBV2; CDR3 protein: CASSNPPGELFF; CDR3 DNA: TGTGCCAGCAGTAACCCCCCCGGGGAGCTGTTTTTT
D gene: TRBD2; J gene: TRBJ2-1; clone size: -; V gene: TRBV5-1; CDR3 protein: CASSSGLANYNEQFF; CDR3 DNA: TGCGCCAGCAGCTCGGGACTAGCGAACTACAATGAGCAGTTCTTC
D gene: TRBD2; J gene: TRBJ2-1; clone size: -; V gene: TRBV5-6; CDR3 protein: CASSSDTLAGGPSEQFF; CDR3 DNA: TGTGCCAGCAGCTCCGATACCCTAGCGGGAGGGCCTAGTGAGCAGTTCTTC
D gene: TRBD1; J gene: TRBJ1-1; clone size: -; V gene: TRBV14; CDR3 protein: CASSSGTGGPEAFF; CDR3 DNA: TGTGCCAGCAGCTCCGGGACAGGGGGGCCTGAAGCTTTCTTT
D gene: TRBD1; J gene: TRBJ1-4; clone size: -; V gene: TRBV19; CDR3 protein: CASRDSGEKLFF; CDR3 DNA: TGTGCCAGCCGGGACAGCGGCGAAAAACTGTTTTTT
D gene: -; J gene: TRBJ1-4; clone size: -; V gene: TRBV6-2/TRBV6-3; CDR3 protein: CASSDSPGSSFNEKLFF; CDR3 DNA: TGTGCCAGCAGTGACTCTCCGGGCAGCTCTTTCAATGAAAAACTGTTTTTT
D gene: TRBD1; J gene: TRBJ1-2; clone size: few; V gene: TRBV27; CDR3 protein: CASSLNRGRGYTF; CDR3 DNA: TGTGCCAGCAGTTTAAACAGGGGGAGGGGCTACACCTTC
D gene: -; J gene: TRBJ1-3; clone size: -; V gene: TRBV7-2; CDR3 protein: CASSSGWIGNTIYF; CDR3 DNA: TGTGCCAGCAGCTCGGGGTGGATCGGAAACACCATATATTTT
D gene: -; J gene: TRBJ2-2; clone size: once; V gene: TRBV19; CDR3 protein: CASRVPNTGELFF; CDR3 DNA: TGTGCCAGTAGGGTACCCAACACCGGGGAGCTGTTTTTT
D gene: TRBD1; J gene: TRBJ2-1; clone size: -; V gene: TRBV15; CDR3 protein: CATSPGQGGNEQFF; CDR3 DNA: TGTGCCACCAGTCCGGGACAGGGAGGCAATGAGCAGTTCTTC
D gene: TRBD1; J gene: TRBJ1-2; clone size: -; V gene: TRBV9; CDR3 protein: CASSLRQGRVYGYTF; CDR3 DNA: TGTGCCAGCAGCCTACGACAGGGACGGGTCTATGGCTACACCTTC
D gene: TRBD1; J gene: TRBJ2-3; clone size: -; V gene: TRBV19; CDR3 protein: CASSARDSWGFGPDTQYF; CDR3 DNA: TGTGCCAGTAGTGCCCGGGACAGCTGGGGTTTCGGCCCAGATACGCAGTATTTT
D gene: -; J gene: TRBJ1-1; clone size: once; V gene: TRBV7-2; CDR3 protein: CASSLGSPRGGTEAFF; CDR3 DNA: TGTGCCAGCAGCTTAGGGTCCCCTAGGGGGGGCACTGAAGCTTTCTTT
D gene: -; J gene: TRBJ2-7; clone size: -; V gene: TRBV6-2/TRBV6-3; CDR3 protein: CASSVTGYEQYF; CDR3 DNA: TGTGCCAGCAGCGTTACGGGGTACGAGCAGTACTTC
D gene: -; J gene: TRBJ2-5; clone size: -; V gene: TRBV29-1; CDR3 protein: CSGEGLEQETQYF; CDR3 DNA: TGCAGCGGGGAAGGACTGGAACAAGAGACCCAGTACTTC
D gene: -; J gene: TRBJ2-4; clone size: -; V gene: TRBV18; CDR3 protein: CASSPHETRDIQYF; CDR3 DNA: TGTGCCAGCTCACCACACGAAACCCGGGACATTCAGTACTTC
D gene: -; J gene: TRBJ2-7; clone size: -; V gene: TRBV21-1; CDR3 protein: CASSKGGVYEQYF; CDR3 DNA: TGTGCCAGCAGCAAAGGCGGAGTCTACGAGCAGTACTTC
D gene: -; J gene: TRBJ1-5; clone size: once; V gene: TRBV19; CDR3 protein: CASRAATGYNQPQHF; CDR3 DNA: TGTGCCAGTCGGGCGGCCACTGGGTACAATCAGCCCCAGCATTTT
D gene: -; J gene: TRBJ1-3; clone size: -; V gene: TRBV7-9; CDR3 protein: CASSHNTRSSSGNTIYF; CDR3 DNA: TGTGCCAGCAGCCACAATACGCGCAGCAGCTCTGGAAACACCATATATTTT
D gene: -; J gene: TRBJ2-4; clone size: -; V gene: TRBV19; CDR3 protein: CASSENSLAKNIQYF; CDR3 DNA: TGTGCCAGTAGTGAGAATTCCCTAGCCAAAAACATTCAGTACTTC
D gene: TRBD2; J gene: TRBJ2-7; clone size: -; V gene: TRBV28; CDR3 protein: CASSSLLAGYSYEQYF; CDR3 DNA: TGTGCCAGCAGTTCCTTACTAGCGGGTTACTCCTACGAGCAGTACTTC
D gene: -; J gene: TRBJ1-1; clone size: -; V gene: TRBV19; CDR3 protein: CASIRAPYTEAFF; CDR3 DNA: TGTGCCAGTATAAGGGCGCCGTACACTGAAGCTTTCTTT
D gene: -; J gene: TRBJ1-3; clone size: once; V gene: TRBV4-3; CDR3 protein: CASSQGGHSSGNTIYF; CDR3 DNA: TGCGCCAGCAGCCAGGGAGGACACAGCTCTGGAAACACCATATATTTT
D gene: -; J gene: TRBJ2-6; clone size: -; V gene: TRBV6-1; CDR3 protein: CASSEMNWVSGANVLTF; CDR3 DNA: TGTGCCAGCAGTGAAATGAATTGGGTTTCTGGGGCCAACGTCCTGACTTTC
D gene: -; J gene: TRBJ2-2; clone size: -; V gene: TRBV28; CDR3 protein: CASSLGGTGELFF; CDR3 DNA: TGTGCCAGCAGTTTAGGGGGCACCGGGGAGCTGTTTTTT
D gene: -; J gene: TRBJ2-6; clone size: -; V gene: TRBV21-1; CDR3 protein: CASSKGVGTGANVLTF; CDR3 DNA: -
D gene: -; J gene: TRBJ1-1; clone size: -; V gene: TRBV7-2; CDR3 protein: CASSLLHMTEAFF; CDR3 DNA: TGTGCCAGCAGCTTACTCCATATGACTGAAGCTTTCTTT
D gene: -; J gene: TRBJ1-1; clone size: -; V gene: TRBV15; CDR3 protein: CATSRDRENTEAFF; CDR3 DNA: TGTGCCACCAGCAGAGACAGGGAGAACACTGAAGCTTTCTTT
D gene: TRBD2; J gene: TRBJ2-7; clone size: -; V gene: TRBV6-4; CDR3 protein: CASSKLAGAYEQYF; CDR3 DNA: TGTGCCAGCAGTAAACTAGCGGGGGCCTACGAGCAGTACTTC
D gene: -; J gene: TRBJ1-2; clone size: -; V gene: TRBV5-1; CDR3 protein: CASSFEGTYGYTF; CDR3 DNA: TGCGCCAGCAGCTTTGAGGGGACCTATGGCTACACCTTC
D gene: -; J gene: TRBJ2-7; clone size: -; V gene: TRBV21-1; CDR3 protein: CASSPNFGSLLREYF; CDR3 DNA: TGTGCCAGCAGCCCAAATTTTGGCTCTCTCCTGAGGGAGTACTTC
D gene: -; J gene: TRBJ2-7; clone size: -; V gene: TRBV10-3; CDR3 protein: CAISVETGASYEQYF; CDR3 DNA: TGTGCCATCAGTGTAGAGACAGGCGCCTCCTACGAGCAGTACTTC
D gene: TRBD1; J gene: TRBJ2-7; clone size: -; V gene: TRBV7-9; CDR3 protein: CASSLGAGTGGGEQYF; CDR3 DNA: TGTGCCAGCAGCTTAGGGGCCGGGACAGGGGGCGGCGAGCAGTACTTC
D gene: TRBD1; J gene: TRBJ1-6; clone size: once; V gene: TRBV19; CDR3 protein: CASSETGAGNSPLHF; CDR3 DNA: TGTGCCAGTAGCGAAACAGGGGCCGGGAATTCACCCCTCCACTTT
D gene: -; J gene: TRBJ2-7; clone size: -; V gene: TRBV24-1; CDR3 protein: CATSVLGAGRSYEQYF; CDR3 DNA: TGTGCCACCAGTGTCCTGGGGGCAGGACGCTCCTACGAGCAGTACTTC
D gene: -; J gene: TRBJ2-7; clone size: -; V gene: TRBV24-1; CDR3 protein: CATSGQTGASSYEQYF; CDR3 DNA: TGTGCCACCAGTGGCCAAACCGGGGCCTCTTCTTACGAGCAGTACTTC
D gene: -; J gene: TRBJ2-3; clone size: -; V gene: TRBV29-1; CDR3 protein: CSAAEGTDTQYF; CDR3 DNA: TGCAGCGCAGCGGAGGGGACAGATACGCAGTATTTT
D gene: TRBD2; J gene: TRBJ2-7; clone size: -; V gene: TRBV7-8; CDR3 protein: CASSPSRGEPEQYF; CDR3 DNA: TGTGCCAGCAGCCCATCCCGGGGGGAACCCGAGCAGTACTTC
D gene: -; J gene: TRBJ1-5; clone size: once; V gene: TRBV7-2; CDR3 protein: CASTNLGGQPQHF; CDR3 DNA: TGTGCCAGCACCAACTTGGGGGGTCAGCCCCAGCATTTT
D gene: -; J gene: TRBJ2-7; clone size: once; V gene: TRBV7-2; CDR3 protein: CASSHLRGKGSYEQYF; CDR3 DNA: TGTGCCAGCAGCCACCTTAGGGGGAAGGGCTCCTACGAGCAGTACTTC
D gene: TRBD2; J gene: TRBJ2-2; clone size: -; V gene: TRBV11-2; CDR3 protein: CASSPSGIGTGELFF; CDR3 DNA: TGTGCCAGCAGTCCGAGCGGGATAGGCACCGGGGAGCTGTTTTTT
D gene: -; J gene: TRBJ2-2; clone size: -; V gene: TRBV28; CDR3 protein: CASSGTVTGELFF; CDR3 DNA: TGTGCCAGCAGTGGGACCGTCACCGGGGAGCTGTTTTTT
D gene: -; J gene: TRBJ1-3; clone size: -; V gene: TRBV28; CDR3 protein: CASSVLGTGNTIYF; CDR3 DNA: TGTGCCAGCAGTGTTTTAGGTACCGGAAACACCATATATTTT
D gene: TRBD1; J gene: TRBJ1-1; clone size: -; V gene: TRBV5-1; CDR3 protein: CASSLDGATGASEAFF; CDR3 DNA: TGCGCCAGCAGCTTGGATGGGGCGACAGGGGCGTCTGAAGCTTTCTTT
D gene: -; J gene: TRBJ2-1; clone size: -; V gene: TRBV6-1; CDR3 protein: CASSDIPIQFF; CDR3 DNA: TGTGCCAGCAGTGACATTCCAATCCAGTTCTTC
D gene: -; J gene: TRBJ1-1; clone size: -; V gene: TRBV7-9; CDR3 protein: CASSLRQNEAFF; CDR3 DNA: TGTGCCAGCAGCTTAAGGCAGAATGAAGCTTTCTTT
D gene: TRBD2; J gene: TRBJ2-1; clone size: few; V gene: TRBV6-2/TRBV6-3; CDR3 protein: CASSYAGGPRFDEQFF; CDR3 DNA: TGTGCCAGCAGTTATGCGGGAGGGCCCCGTTTCGATGAGCAGTTCTTC
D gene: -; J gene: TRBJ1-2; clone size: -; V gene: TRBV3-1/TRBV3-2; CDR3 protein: CASSQVQGPYGYTF; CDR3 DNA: TGTGCCAGCAGCCAAGTTCAGGGGCCCTATGGCTACACCTTC
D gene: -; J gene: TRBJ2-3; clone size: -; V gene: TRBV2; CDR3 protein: CASSAPPDTQYF; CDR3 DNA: TGTGCCAGCAGTGCCCCACCCGATACGCAGTATTTT
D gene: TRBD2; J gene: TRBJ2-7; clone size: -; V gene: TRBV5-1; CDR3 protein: CASSGTSGASYEQYF; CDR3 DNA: TGCGCCAGCAGCGGGACTAGCGGGGCGTCGTACGAGCAGTACTTC